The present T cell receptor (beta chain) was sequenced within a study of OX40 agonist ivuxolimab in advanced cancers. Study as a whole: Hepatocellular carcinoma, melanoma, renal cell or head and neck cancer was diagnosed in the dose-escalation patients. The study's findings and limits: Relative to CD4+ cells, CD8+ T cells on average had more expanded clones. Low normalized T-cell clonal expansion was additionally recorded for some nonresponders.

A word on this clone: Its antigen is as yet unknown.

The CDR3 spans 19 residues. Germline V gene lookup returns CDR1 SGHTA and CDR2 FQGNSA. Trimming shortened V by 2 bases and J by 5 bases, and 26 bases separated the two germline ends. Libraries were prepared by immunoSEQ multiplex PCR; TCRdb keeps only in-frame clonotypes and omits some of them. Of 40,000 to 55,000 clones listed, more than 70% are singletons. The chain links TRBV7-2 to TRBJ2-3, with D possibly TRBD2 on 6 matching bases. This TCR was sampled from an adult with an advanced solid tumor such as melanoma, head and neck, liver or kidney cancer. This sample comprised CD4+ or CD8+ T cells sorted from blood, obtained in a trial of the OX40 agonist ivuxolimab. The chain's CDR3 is CASSLNLGRTGLGGDTQYF. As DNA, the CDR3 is TGTGCCAGCAGCTTAAATTTGGGGAGAACGGGACTCGGGGGAGATACGCAGTATTTT. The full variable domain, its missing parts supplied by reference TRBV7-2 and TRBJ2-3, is GAGVSQSPSNKVTEKGKDVELRCDPISGHTALYWYRQSLGQGLEFLIYFQGNSAPDKSGLPSDRFSAERTGGSVSTLTIQRTQQEDSAVYLCASSLNLGRTGLGGDTQYFGPGTRLTVL.